Sequencing of this T cell receptor beta chain was carried out in a study of blood T cells in healthy people across ages. Whole-study findings and limits: Among long-lived donors, naive CD4+ cells were more numerous and diversity higher than in aged donors.

The CDR3 runs to 11 residues. V was shortened by 7 bases and J by 6 bases, with 7 bases between the two germline ends. A sample-barcoded 5' primer and a J-beta primer mix were used in a second PCR of about 7 to 12 cycles. TCRdb itself ran the 5' RACE reads through MiXCR, one entry per CDR3 protein. Among 750,000 to 950,000 distinct CDR3 sequences listed, roughly 50% were seen once. Points on this clonotype: The antigen is undetermined.

This sequence was found in a man aged 80 or over in good health. This sequence joins TRBV12-3 or TRBV12-4 and TRBJ2-1, with no clear D. The sample comprised blood. The CDR3 region is CASKQSNEQFF. CDR3 sequence (DNA): TGTGCCAGCAAGCAGAGCAATGAGCAGTTCTTC.